This T cell receptor (beta chain) was identified in a study of cytomegalovirus exposure and HLA in healthy donors (dated by TCRdb to 2017 to 2019). Looking at the study overall: According to an earlier analysis of 550 to 750 of the donors, 150 million to 200 million T cells yielded over 90 million unique TCR beta sequences and approximately 300 Gb of sequence data. Because of strong linkage in the cohort, five DR-DQ haplotypes were treated as single units for association and clustering. The number of typed donors differed by locus: roughly 620-640 for A, B, C, DRB1 and DQB1; 500 to 550 for DQA1; 606 for DPA1; and around 490 for DPB1. Roughly 320 gigabases of sequencing data and 91 million or so unique TCR sequences made up an early release that covered some 640 HLA-typed donors. In an earlier analysis of roughly 580 of the donors, high-throughput TCR beta sequencing was used to judge whether each TCR beta V gene segment behaved as functional or pseudogenic. To predict cytomegalovirus infection status, the study brought together high-throughput TCR immunosequencing, statistical association of individual TCRs with disease status, and machine learning. Both class I and class II loci were covered by HLA typing, at four-digit resolution. The study profiled the T cell repertoires of hundreds of subjects by immunosequencing and related them to cytomegalovirus serostatus. The study aimed to test whether signatures of past pathogen exposure could be identified by cataloging public T cell receptors. Among roughly 400 genotyped donors of the cohort, an average of roughly 240,000 unique TCR beta nucleotide sequences were sequenced per donor, about a sixth of them non-productive. Alongside the repertoire data, information on donor age, sex, ethnicity and CMV serostatus was compiled. Rather than drawing on any new phenotypic data, the later analysis identified candidate immune exposures from TCR beta sequences and the way those sequences occurred across donors. Among the roughly 410 genotyped donors, approximately 76% belonged to the genetic ancestry cluster associated with self-reported Caucasian donors. Along with the roughly 610-subject first cohort, a separate validation cohort of about 110 different subjects was used. Every repertoire in the discovery cohort had been generated on one and the same sequencing platform. In a later analysis, previously published TCR beta repertoires from 600 to 850 donors were re-analyzed and high-resolution HLA genotyping was added so that TCR occurrence patterns could be studied. Genome-wide SNP genotypes for about three fifths of the roughly 670 donors were used in a later genetic analysis, which treated that subset as a discovery cohort. Overall study outcomes, separate from this receptor: Correlated functional status among segregating V segments might reflect linkage disequilibrium, but an unknown experimental factor could not be ruled out. A later analysis reported that several top co-occurrence clusters appeared linked to parvovirus B19, influenza, CMV and Epstein-Barr virus. For the cohort, immune exposure information was limited to CMV serostatus. Because some donors lacked HLA typing at each locus, the association tests relied only on the typed subset. The classifier was reported to diagnose cytomegalovirus status with high specificity and sensitivity in both the original cohort and the validation cohort. Because counts were too low, about 18 rarely observed V segments, including chromosome 9 orphons, were excluded from the earlier analysis of about 500 of the donors. Some IMGT-functional V segments, including TRBV6-2 and TRBV6-3, could not be distinguished by the 87-base-pair reads and were therefore excluded. In a later analysis, most CMV-associated TCR beta chains were found to appear HLA-restricted, with HLA associations seemingly driven largely by CMV exposure. An earlier analysis of some 560 of the donors showed that most TCR beta V segments appeared in productive rearrangements either about 87% or about 30% of the time, which broadly matched IMGT annotations. A later genetic analysis associated a missense DCLRE1C variant with V-gene and J-gene trimming of TCR beta chains, and an independent cohort replicated the association. A further reported finding was that TCR beta sequences accurately predicted the HLA-A and HLA-B alleles for most subjects in the first cohort. The study gave a list of around 170 TCR beta chains associated with cytomegalovirus. The cohort was sequenced for TCR beta chains only, and without alpha or paired-chain data the features that could be detected were limited. Specific HLA alleles were associated with 16,951 TCR beta sequences at a false discovery rate of 0.05 in a later analysis. Compared with equally common non-associated chains, HLA-associated TCR beta chains in a later analysis were more clonally expanded and had lower generation probabilities. A later genetic analysis reported fewer N-insertions in productive TCRs among donors in an Asian-associated ancestry cluster than the roughly 620-donor mean. Roughly uniform sequencing depth across donors was assumed in presence/absence analyses, although this assumption may not hold. The sequencing pipeline was judged likely to have produced a cluster of highly shared sequence variants as a technical artifact. While some public TCRs were present in many individuals, most TCR sequences turned up only very rarely across donors. In vitro tests confirmed that three of the cytomegalovirus-associated TCR beta chains recognize cytomegalovirus antigens. The authors suggested that the approach could potentially be extended to other disease states and immunological phenotypes. According to a later analysis, TCR association rates differed among HLA loci, with DRB1 alleles showing the most associated TCRs and HLA-C alleles showing the fewest. Strong co-occurrence of HLA alleles, especially DR and DQ, made assigning TCR associations to individual alleles difficult.

The cohort comprised more than 550 healthy bone marrow donors. At the time of sampling, every cohort member was nominally healthy, though immune exposures that went unrecorded were likely present. The donor tested CMV seronegative and was one of the 352 seronegative cohort members. A peripheral blood sample was provided by each donor, and peripheral blood mononuclear cells were used for TCR beta sequencing. Genomic DNA was extracted from the blood cell samples with the Qiagen DNeasy Blood Extraction Kit. Trimming takes 10 bases off V and 5 bases off J; junction bases not matched to a gene: 18. From its cysteine to its phenylalanine, the CDR3 spans 16 amino acids. Only the CDR3 DNA is retained, 48 bases long and in frame from the first base. CDR1 MDHEN and CDR2 SYDVKM are derived from the germline V gene. The receptor library was made with the immunoSEQ multiplex PCR assay. For the multiplex PCR, a mixture combining 60 forward primers for TCR Vbeta segments and 13 reverse primers for TCR Jbeta segments was used. The CDR3 region of rearranged TCR beta genes was amplified from genomic DNA with a multiplex PCR assay. Amplified TCR beta libraries were sequenced as 87-base-pair reads on the Illumina HiSeq System. The paper's data handling went like this. A later analysis counted tens of millions of unique TCR beta chains across the approximately 700 repertoires, and roughly 10 million of these chains were shared by at least two donors. To remove PCR and sequencing errors, raw reads were error-corrected and collapsed into unique sequences using a nearest-neighbor algorithm that merged closely related sequences. To assign V, D and J gene segments, CDR3 sequences were aligned to IMGT reference sequences. For a sequence to be retained, at least a six-nucleotide match to both a V gene segment and a J gene segment was required. A rearrangement was called productive if the CDR3 had no stop codons and remained in frame with V and J, and every other rearrangement was called non-productive. CDR3 was defined by IMGT convention, running from the second conserved V-encoded cysteine to the conserved J-encoded phenylalanine. In an earlier analysis of around 600 of the donors, sequences lacking an unambiguous match to a single V gene segment were excluded. In an earlier analysis of 587 of the donors, V segments were called functional above 56.7% productive rearrangements and were called segregating when the between-donor standard deviation exceeded 5%. A statistical classification framework was developed to diagnose cytomegalovirus status using the catalog of TCR beta chain sequences. In a later analysis, V and J genes were assigned by comparing TCR nucleotide sequences against IMGT/GENE-DB human TR gene sequences. The TCRdist pipeline was used in a later analysis to assign CDR3 sequences and most-parsimonious VDJ recombination scenarios. In a later analysis, each TCR beta chain was defined by its CDR3 amino acid sequence together with its V-gene family, and reads lacking a unique V-gene family were excluded. A later analysis removed roughly 590 highly shared, low-generation-probability nucleotide sequences to deal with suspected cross-contamination and a sequencing artifact. For each public chain, a later analysis derived a clonal expansion index from normalized ranks of inferred template counts within each repertoire. In a later analysis, generation probabilities were computed using a VDJ recombination model fitted to out-of-frame rearrangements, and the results were checked against IGoR. In a later analysis, hypergeometric tests were used to score TCR-TCR, TCR-HLA and TCR-CMV co-occurrence, with a repertoire-size bias correction applied to TCR pairs. To estimate false discovery rates, a later analysis permuted the HLA or CMV assignments 20 times. In a later analysis, co-occurring TCRs were grouped using DBSCAN, and TCRdist sequence similarity was added for clustering within HLA-allele-positive subsets. Co-occurrence clustering excluded repertoires with fewer than 30,000 or more than 120,000 public chains, plus five with anomalous nucleotide sharing. TCRdb retrieved this table from immuneACCESS and kept in-frame rearrangements only. Not all clones are present; in checked studies, unresolved V genes account for under half, and no reason is known for the remainder. From that table come the V and J calls and clone size; the DNA was used to work out D and trimming. This sample has 110,000 to 150,000 clones in its table, and approximately 80% of those were observed once. The ten largest clones add up to more than 2% of the sample.

For this clone: The specificity of this receptor is unknown. No much larger clone exists at a distance of one base, and base qualities are not known.

Sample: PBMCs. The receptor was isolated from a boy younger than 10 in good health and CMV-seronegative. The chain is encoded by TRBV28 joined to TRBJ1-1; 8 bases in the junction line up with TRBD1. The CDR3 loop reads CANRQGIGREMTEAFF. The sequenced DNA is TGTGCCAATCGACAGGGGATTGGGCGTGAAATGACTGAAGCTTTCTTT.